Listed here are 3 T cell receptor beta chains from one sample, sequenced in a study of a mutant IDH1 vaccine in newly diagnosed glioma. Regarding time point: week 11, during vaccination. The content of each vaccine dose was 300 ug of mutant IDH1 20-mer peptide, and topical imiquimod accompanied it. Their cognate antigens are unknown. Sequenced by immunoSEQ multiplex PCR; TCRdb stores in-frame clones only, minus some. Seen here are some 52,000 clones, about 91% observed once, and the top ten hold around 2.5%. The material sequenced was PBMCs, taken from a glioma patient whose treatment included an IDH1 peptide vaccine. Receptor source: a man aged 50 to 59 with glioma.

The CDR3 loop is CASSEGKTSGGTRTDTQYF. The CDR3 DNA reads as TGCGCCAGCAGTGAGGGGAAGACTAGCGGGGGTACCCGCACAGATACGCAGTATTTT. V and J are TRBV10-1 and TRBJ2-3; the match to TRBD2 covers 12 bases. Germline V CDR1 and CDR2: WNHNN, SYGVQD (reference sequence). The CDR3 extends over 19 amino acids. V dropped 2 bases and J dropped 1; count of bases not matched to a gene: 10.

V gene TRBV7-9 combines with J gene TRBJ2-7; D not certain. This CDR3 spans 13 amino acids. Trimming removed 1 base from V and 3 bases from J, with 7 bases in between. Germline V gene sequence: CDR1 SEHNR, CDR2 FQNEAQ (reference sequence). CDR3 region: CASSLGQLYEQYF. As DNA, the CDR3 is TGTGCCAGCAGCTTAGGCCAGCTCTACGAGCAGTACTTC.

The chain carries TRBV6-1 and TRBJ2-3; 9 bases agree with TRBD2. The germline CDR1 and CDR2 sequences are MNHNS and SASEGT. The CDR3 has 19 amino acids. V trimming: 0 bases; J trimming: 5 bases; junction bases outside the gene matches: 15. Here the CDR3 reads CASSEARSGGTAVQDTQYF. DNA for the CDR3: TGTGCCAGCAGTGAAGCGAGAAGCGGGGGGACCGCCGTGCAAGATACGCAGTATTTT.